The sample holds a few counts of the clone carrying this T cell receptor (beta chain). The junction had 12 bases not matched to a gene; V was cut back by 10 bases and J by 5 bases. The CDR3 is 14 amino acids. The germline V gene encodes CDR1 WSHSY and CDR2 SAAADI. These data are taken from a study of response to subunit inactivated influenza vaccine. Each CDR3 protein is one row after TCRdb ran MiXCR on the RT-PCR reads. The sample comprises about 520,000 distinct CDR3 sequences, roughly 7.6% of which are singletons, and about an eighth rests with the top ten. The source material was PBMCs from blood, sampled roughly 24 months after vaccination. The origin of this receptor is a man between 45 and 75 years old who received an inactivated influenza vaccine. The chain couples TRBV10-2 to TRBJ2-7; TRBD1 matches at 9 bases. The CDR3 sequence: CATKFRDRVDEQYF. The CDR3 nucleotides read TGCGCCACCAAATTCCGGGACAGGGTCGACGAGCAGTACTTC.